These T cell receptor beta chains were read from a single sample in a study of CD8+ T cells in alopecia areata. Libraries were prepared by immunoSEQ multiplex PCR; TCRdb keeps only in-frame clonotypes and omits some of them. Among over 100,000 clones listed, approximately 54% were seen once. This specimen was CD8+ T cells sorted from blood, taken at week 24, from a patient treated with tofacitinib. The receptors originated from a human donor with alopecia areata. The CDR3 runs from the conserved cysteine through the conserved F or W. D genes are given only for firm matches. Size values are once, few and many counts, or a class for expanded clones, and some rows have none.

>NA|TRBJ1-2|TRBV6-5|NA
CASSYGANYGYTF
TGTGCCAGCAGTTACGGGGCTAACTATGGCTACACCTTC
>NA|TRBJ1-1|TRBV5-1|NA
CASSLYPGHFGTEAFF
TGCGCCAGCAGCTTATACCCTGGGCACTTCGGCACTGAAGCTTTCTTT
>TRBD2|TRBJ2-3|TRBV30|NA
CAWSPGLAGLRDGDTQYF
TGTGCCTGGAGTCCGGGACTAGCGGGGCTTCGTGATGGAGATACGCAGTATTTT
>NA|TRBJ1-4|TRBV25-1|NA
CASSGSGEGREKLFF
TGTGCCAGCAGCGGCTCGGGGGAAGGGCGGGAAAAACTGTTTTTT
>TRBD1|TRBJ1-5|TRBV27|NA
CASSQDRANQPQHF
TGTGCCAGCAGTCAGGACAGGGCCAATCAGCCCCAGCATTTT
>NA|TRBJ2-7|TRBV14|once
CASSQSSLISYEQYF
TGTGCCAGCAGCCAATCATCCCTGATCTCCTACGAGCAGTACTTC
>NA|TRBJ1-1|TRBV6-5|NA
CASSYSLMQGNTEAFF
TGTGCCAGCAGTTACTCGCTGATGCAGGGGAACACTGAAGCTTTCTTT
>NA|TRBJ1-4|TRBV18|NA
CASSPQGDHEKLFF
TGTGCCAGCTCACCGCAGGGCGATCACGAAAAACTGTTTTTT
>TRBD1|TRBJ2-3|TRBV29-1|few
CSVVPRTGGSPTDTQYF
TGCAGCGTGGTGCCACGGACAGGGGGTTCCCCCACAGATACGCAGTATTTT
>NA|TRBJ1-5|TRBV6-6|NA
CATYPGNSNQPQHF
TGTGCCACATACCCTGGGAATAGCAATCAGCCCCAGCATTTT
>NA|TRBJ2-2|TRBV7-8|NA
CASSSLNTGELFF
TGTGCCAGCAGCTCTCTGAATACCGGGGAGCTGTTTTTT
>NA|TRBJ1-1|TRBV5-6|NA
CASSLDRTLNTEAFF
TGTGCCAGCAGCTTGGACAGAACTCTGAACACTGAAGCTTTCTTT
>NA|TRBJ2-2|TRBV12-5|NA
CASGLDTGELFF
TGTGCTAGTGGTTTGGACACCGGGGAGCTGTTTTTT
>NA|TRBJ2-7|TRBV2|once
CASSEMGGPYEQYF
TGTGCCAGCAGTGAGATGGGAGGCCCCTACGAGCAGTACTTC
>TRBD2|TRBJ2-3|TRBV29-1|once
CTLAGGNTDTQYF
TGCACCTTAGCGGGGGGGAACACAGATACGCAGTATTTT
>NA|TRBJ2-7|TRBV6-1|NA
CASSEDSGTESSYEQYF
TGTGCCAGCAGTGAGGATTCCGGGACCGAAAGCTCCTACGAGCAGTACTTC
>TRBD1|TRBJ1-1|TRBV4-1|NA
CASSQEAGQGNTEAFF
TGCGCCAGCAGCCAAGAAGCGGGACAGGGGAACACTGAAGCTTTCTTT
>NA|TRBJ2-5|TRBV7-9|NA
CASSPPGRQETQYF
TGTGCCAGCAGCCCCCCGGGGCGGCAAGAGACCCAGTACTTC
>NA|TRBJ1-5|TRBV5-6|few
CASSYAGHQPQHF
TGTGCCAGCAGCTATGCGGGACATCAGCCCCAGCATTTT
>NA|TRBJ1-4|TRBV27|NA
CASSDRGDEKLFF
TGTGCCAGCAGTGACCGGGGGGATGAAAAACTGTTTTTT
>NA|TRBJ2-7|TRBV4-3|few
CASSQEGPGSISYEQYF
TGCGCCAGCAGCCAAGAAGGCCCAGGGTCCATCTCCTACGAGCAGTACTTC
>NA|TRBJ2-2|TRBV4-3|NA
CASSQDNGAGELFF
TGCGCCAGCAGCCAAGATAACGGGGCCGGGGAGCTGTTTTTT
>NA|TRBJ1-1|TRBV13|NA
CASSQVLRDTEAFF
TGTGCCAGCAGCCAGGTGTTGAGGGACACTGAAGCTTTCTTT
>TRBD2|TRBJ2-3|TRBV13|NA
CASSPFWRGTDTQYF
TGTGCCAGCAGCCCGTTTTGGCGGGGGACAGATACGCAGTATTTT
>TRBD2|TRBJ2-1|TRBV5-6|few
CASSPLRDYNNEQFF
TGTGCCAGCAGTCCCCTACGGGACTACAACAATGAGCAGTTCTTC
>NA|TRBJ2-7|TRBV4-2|NA
CASSQDASSSSYEQYF
TGTGCCAGCAGCCAAGATGCAAGTTCTAGCTCCTACGAGCAGTACTTC
>NA|TRBJ2-7|TRBV6-1|few
CASSDLGRSYEQYF
TGTGCCAGCAGTGACTTGGGACGGTCCTACGAGCAGTACTTC
>NA|TRBJ1-2|TRBV7-9|NA
CASSLGVATEYGYTF
TGTGCCAGCAGCTTAGGAGTGGCGACAGAGTATGGCTACACCTTC
>NA|TRBJ1-2|TRBV25-1|NA
CASSEYTAFYGYTF
TGTGCCAGCAGTGAATATACGGCCTTCTATGGCTACACCTTC
>NA|TRBJ1-2|TRBV6-5|few
CASSGDPGYGYTF
TGTGCCAGCAGCGGGGACCCAGGCTATGGCTACACCTTC
>TRBD2|TRBJ2-3|TRBV29-1|NA
CSASGTSGGDSTDTQYF
TGCAGCGCCTCAGGGACTAGCGGGGGGGATAGCACAGATACGCAGTATTTT
>NA|TRBJ1-1|TRBV6-5|few
CASSYGGEAFF
TGTGCCAGCAGTTACGGAGGGGAAGCTTTCTTT
>TRBD2|TRBJ2-7|TRBV20-1|NA
CSALGGYEQYF
TGCAGTGCCCTGGGGGGGTACGAGCAGTACTTC
>NA|TRBJ1-4|TRBV6-5|few
CASSYGQGLEKLFF
TGTGCCAGCAGTTACGGGCAGGGGCTCGAAAAACTGTTTTTT
>TRBD2|TRBJ2-5|TRBV10-2|NA
CASSPLAGGLETQYF
TGCGCCAGCAGCCCTTTAGCGGGGGGGCTGGAGACCCAGTACTTC
>TRBD2|TRBJ2-3|TRBV30|NA
CAWSFQAGGPLDTQYF
TGTGCCTGGAGTTTTCAAGCGGGGGGGCCATTAGATACGCAGTATTTT
>NA|TRBJ2-5|TRBV5-1|many
CASSLSGRYQETQYF
TGCGCCAGCAGCCTGAGCGGGCGGTACCAAGAGACCCAGTACTTC
>NA|TRBJ2-7|TRBV27|few
CASSPPGGGNEQYF
TGTGCCAGCAGTCCGCCCGGGGGTGGAAACGAGCAGTACTTC
>TRBD2|TRBJ2-1|TRBV6-6|few
CASSPIRLAGDQFF
TGTGCCAGCAGTCCGATTCGACTAGCGGGGGATCAGTTCTTC